This T cell receptor beta chain was captured in a study of CD8+ T cells in alopecia areata. The authors extracted RNA and reverse transcribed it into cDNA as the sequencing template. Method: immunoSEQ multiplex PCR; TCRdb's copy keeps in-frame clones and lacks some. The sample comprises about 200,000 clones, around 57% of which are singletons, and 1.6% rests with the top ten. Treatment in this sample: oral pan-JAK inhibitor, 5-10 mg twice daily. Lesional scalp tissue (obtained by punch biopsy) and peripheral blood were collected from alopecia areata patients. The CDR3 is made up of 15 amino acids. The V segment lost 1 base and the J segment 4 bases; nucleotides outside the gene matches: 0. Germline CDR1 reads SQVTM; CDR2 reads ANQGSEA.

The TCR originated in a human donor with alopecia areata. The V and J genes are TRBV29-1 and TRBJ2-1; 14 bases fit TRBD2. The sample here was CD4+ T cells sorted from blood, taken at week 4, from a patient treated with tofacitinib. The CDR3 region has the DNA TGCAGCGTTGAAGGGACTAGCGGGGGGTACAATGAGCAGTTCTTC. Translation gives CSVEGTSGGYNEQFF.